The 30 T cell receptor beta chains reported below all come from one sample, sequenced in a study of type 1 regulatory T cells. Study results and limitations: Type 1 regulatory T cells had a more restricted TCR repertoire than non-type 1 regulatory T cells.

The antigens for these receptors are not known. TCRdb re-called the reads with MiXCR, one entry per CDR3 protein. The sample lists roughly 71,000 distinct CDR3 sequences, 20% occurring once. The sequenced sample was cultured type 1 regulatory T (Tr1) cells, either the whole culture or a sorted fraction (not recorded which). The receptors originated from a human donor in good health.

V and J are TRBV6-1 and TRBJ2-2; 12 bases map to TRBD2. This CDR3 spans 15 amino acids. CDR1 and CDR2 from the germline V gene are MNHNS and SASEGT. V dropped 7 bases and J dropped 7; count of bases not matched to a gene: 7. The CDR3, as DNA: TGTGCCAGCACCACTTCTAGCGGGAGGGTCGGGGAGCTGTTTTTT. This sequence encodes CASTTSSGRVGELFF.

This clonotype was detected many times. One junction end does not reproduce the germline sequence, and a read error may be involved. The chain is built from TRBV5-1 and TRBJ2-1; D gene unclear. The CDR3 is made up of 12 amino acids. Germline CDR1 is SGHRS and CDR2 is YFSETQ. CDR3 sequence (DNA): TGTGCCAGCAGCTTAATAGGGAATGAGCAGTTCTTC. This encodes CASSLIGNEQFF.

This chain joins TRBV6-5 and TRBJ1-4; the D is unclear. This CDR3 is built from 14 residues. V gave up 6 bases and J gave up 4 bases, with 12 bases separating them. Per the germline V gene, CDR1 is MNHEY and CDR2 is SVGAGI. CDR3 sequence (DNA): TGTGCCAGCAGCCGAGGACGGTATAATGAAAAACTGTTTTTT. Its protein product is CASSRGRYNEKLFF.

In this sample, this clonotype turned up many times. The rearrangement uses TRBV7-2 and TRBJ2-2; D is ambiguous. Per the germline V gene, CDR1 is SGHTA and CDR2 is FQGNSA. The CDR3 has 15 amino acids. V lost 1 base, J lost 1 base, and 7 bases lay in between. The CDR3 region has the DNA TGTGCCAGCAGCTTAGGTTTAGGGAACACCGGGGAGCTGTTTTTT. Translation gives CASSLGLGNTGELFF.

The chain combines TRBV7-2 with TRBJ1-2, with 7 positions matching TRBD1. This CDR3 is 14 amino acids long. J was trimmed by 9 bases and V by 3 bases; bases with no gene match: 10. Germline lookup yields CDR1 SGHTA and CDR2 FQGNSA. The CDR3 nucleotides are TGTGCCAGCAGCTTGGGGGACAGAATGTATAGCTACACCTTC. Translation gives CASSLGDRMYSYTF.

CDR3 in DNA: TGTGCCACCAGTGAAAATCGACAGGGAGGTGGCTACACCTTC. Its translation is CATSENRQGGGYTF. The gene calls are TRBV24-1 and TRBJ1-2; 7 bases are a match to TRBD1. The CDR3 length is 14 residues. CDR1 is KGHDR and CDR2 is SFDVKD in the germline V gene. V trimming: 4 bases; J trimming: 7 bases; junction bases outside the gene matches: 8.

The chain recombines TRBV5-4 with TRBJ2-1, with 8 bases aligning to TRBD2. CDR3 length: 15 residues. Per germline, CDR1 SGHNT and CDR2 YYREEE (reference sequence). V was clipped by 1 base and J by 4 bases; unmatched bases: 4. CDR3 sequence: CASSLMIAGYNEQFF. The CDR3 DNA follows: TGTGCCAGCAGCTTGATGATAGCGGGATACAATGAGCAGTTCTTC.

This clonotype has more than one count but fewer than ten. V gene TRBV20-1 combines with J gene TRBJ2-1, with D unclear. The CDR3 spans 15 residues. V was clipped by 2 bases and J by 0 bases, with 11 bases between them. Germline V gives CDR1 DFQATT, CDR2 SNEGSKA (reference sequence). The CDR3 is CSARSLPSSYNEQFF. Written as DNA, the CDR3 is TGCAGTGCTAGATCCCTACCAAGCTCCTACAATGAGCAGTTCTTC.

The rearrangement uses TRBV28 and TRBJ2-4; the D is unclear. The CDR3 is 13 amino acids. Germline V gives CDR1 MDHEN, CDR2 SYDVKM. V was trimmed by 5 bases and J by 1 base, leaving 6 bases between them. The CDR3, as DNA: TGTGCCAGCAGTGGGGTGGCCAAAAACATTCAGTACTTC. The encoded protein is CASSGVAKNIQYF.

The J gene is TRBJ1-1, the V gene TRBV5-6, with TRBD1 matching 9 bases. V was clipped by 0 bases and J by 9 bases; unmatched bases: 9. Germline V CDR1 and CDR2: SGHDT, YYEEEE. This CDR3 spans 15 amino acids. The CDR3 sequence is CASSLGVRQGGQAFF. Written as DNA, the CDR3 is TGTGCCAGCAGCTTGGGGGTTCGACAGGGGGGACAAGCTTTCTTT.

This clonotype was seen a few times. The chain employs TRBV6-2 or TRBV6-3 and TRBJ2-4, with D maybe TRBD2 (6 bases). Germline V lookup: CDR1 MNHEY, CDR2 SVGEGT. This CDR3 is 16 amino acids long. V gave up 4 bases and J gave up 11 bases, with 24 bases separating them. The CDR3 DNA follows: TGTGCCAGCAGTTCACTACCGGGCCGAAGGGGAGGTGTTCAGTACTTC. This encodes CASSSLPGRRGGVQYF.

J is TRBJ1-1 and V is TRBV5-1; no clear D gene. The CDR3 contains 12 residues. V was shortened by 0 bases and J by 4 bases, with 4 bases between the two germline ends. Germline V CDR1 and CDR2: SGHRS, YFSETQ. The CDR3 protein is CASSLGTTEAFF. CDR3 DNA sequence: TGCGCCAGCAGCTTGGGTACCACTGAAGCTTTCTTT.

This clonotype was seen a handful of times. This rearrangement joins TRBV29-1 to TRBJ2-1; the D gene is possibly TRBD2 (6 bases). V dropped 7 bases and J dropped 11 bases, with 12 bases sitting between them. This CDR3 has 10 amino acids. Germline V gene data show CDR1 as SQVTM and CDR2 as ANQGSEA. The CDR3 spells CSARAGKQFF. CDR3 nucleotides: TGCAGCGCCCGGGCGGGAAAGCAGTTCTTC.

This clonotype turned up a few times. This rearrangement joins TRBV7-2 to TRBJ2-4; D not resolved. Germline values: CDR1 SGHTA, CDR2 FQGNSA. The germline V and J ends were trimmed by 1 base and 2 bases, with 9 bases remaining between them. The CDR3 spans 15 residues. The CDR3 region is CASSLGGSTKNIQYF. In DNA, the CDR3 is TGTGCCAGCAGCTTAGGGGGTAGCACCAAAAACATTCAGTACTTC. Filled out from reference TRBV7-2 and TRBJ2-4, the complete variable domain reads GAGVSQSPSNKVTEKGKDVELRCDPISGHTALYWYRQSLGQGLEFLIYFQGNSAPDKSGLPSDRFSAERTGGSVSTLTIQRTQQEDSAVYLCASSLGGSTKNIQYFGAGTRLSVL.

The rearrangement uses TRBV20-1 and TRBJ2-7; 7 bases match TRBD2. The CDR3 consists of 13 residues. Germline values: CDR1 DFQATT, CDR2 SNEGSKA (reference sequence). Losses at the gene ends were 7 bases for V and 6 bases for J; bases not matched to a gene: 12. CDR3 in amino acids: CSGDIAGRGEQYF. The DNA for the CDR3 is TGCAGTGGCGATATAGCGGGTCGCGGCGAGCAGTACTTC.

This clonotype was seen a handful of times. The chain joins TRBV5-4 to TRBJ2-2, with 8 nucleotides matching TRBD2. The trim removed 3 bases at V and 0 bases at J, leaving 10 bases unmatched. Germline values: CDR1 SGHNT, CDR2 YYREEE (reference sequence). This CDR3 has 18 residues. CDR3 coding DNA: TGTGCCAGCAGCTCTCGAAGAACTAGCGGAACGAACACCGGGGAGCTGTTTTTT. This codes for CASSSRRTSGTNTGELFF.

CDR3 coding DNA: TGCAGTGGCGCCGCGGCCGGGACAGGCCCAGATACGCAGTATTTT. This gives the protein CSGAAAGTGPDTQYF. The V gene is TRBV20-1, the J gene TRBJ2-3; 8 bases are shared with TRBD1. The CDR3 loop spans 15 amino acids. Germline V CDR1 and CDR2: DFQATT, SNEGSKA (reference sequence). J lost 4 bases, V lost 7 bases, and 13 bases had no gene match.

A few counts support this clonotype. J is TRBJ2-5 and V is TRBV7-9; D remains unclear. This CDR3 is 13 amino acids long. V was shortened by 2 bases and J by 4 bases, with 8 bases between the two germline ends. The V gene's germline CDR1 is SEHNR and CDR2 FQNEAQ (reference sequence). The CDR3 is CASSLMVGETQYF. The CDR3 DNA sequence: TGTGCCAGCAGCTTAATGGTAGGAGAGACCCAGTACTTC.

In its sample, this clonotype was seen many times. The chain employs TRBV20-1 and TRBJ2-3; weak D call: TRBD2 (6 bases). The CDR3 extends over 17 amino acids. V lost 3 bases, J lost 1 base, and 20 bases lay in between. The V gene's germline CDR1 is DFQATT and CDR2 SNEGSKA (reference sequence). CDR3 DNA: TGCAGTGCTAGCGGGGGTTGGGCGGGCCTGGGCACAGATACGCAGTATTTT. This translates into CSASGGWAGLGTDTQYF.

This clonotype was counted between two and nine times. CDR3 bases: TGTGCCAGCAGTTGGCTGACTAGCGCTCGGCCCGGGGGGCAGTTCTTC. Its translation: CASSWLTSARPGGQFF. The chain combines TRBV12-3 or TRBV12-4 with TRBJ2-1; TRBD2 matches 8 bases. The trim removed 4 bases at V and 12 bases at J, leaving 17 bases unmatched. CDR3 length: 16 residues.

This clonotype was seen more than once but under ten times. CDR3 nucleotide sequence: TGTGCCAGCAGCTTATCACTAGCGGGAGAGGTTGAGCAGTTCTTC. This encodes CASSLSLAGEVEQFF. The gene calls are TRBV7-2 and TRBJ2-1; 11 bases map to TRBD2. The germline gives CDR1 SGHTA, CDR2 FQGNSA. J was trimmed by 9 bases and V by 2 bases; bases with no gene match: 6. The CDR3 contains 15 residues. Full variable domain (rest looked up from reference TRBV7-2 and TRBJ2-1): GAGVSQSPSNKVTEKGKDVELRCDPISGHTALYWYRQSLGQGLEFLIYFQGNSAPDKSGLPSDRFSAERTGGSVSTLTIQRTQQEDSAVYLCASSLSLAGEVEQFFGPGTRLTVL.

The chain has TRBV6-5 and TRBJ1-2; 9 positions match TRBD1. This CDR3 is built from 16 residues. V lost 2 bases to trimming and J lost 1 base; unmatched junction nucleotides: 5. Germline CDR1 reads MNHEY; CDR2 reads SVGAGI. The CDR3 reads CASSYDLTGGNYGYTF. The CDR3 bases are TGTGCCAGCAGTTACGATCTGACAGGGGGTAACTATGGCTACACCTTC.

CDR3 bases: TGCAGTGCTGGAGTGTCCGGGGAGACCCAGTACTTC. This codes for CSAGVSGETQYF. The rearrangement links TRBV20-1 to TRBJ2-5; the D is unclear. V was clipped by 5 bases and J by 5 bases, with 12 bases between them. Germline CDR1 and CDR2: DFQATT and SNEGSKA (reference sequence). CDR3 length equals 12 residues.

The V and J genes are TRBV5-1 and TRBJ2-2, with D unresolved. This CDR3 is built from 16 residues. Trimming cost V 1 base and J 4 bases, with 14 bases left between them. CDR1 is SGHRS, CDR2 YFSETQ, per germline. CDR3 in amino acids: CASSLLKNSITGELFF. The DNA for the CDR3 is TGCGCCAGCAGCTTGTTAAAAAACAGCATCACCGGGGAGCTGTTTTTT.

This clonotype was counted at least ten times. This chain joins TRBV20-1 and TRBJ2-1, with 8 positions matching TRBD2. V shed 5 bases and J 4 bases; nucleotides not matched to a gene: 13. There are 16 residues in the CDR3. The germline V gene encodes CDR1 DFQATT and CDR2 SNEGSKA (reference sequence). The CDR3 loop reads CSAGDVAGGIYNEQFF. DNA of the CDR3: TGCAGTGCTGGGGACGTCGCGGGGGGAATTTACAATGAGCAGTTCTTC.

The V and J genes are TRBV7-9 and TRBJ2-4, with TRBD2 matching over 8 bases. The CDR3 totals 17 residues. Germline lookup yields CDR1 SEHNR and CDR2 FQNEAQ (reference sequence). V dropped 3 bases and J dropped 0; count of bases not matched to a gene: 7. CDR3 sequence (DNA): TGTGCCAGCAGCTTTTCGGGAGGGCCCCTAGCCAAAAACATTCAGTACTTC. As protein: CASSFSGGPLAKNIQYF.

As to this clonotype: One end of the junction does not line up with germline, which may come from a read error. CDR3 residues: CASMRGGYERYF. CDR3 bases: TGTGCCAGTATGAGGGGAGGCTACGAGCGGTACTTC. The chain is built from TRBV6-2 or TRBV6-3 and TRBJ2-7, with a weak D call TRBD2 (6 bases). The CDR3 runs 12 residues. Germline-derived CDR1 and CDR2 are MNHEY and SVGEGT.

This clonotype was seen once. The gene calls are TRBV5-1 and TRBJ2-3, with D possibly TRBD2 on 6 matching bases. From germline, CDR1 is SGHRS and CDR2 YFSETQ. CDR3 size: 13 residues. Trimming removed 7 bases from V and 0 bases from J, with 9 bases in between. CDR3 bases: TGCGCCAGCTATAGCGGCAGCACAGATACGCAGTATTTT. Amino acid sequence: CASYSGSTDTQYF.

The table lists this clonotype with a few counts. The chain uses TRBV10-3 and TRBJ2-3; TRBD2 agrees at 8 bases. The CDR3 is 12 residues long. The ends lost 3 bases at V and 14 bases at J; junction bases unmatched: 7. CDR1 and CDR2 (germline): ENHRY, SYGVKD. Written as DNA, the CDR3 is TGTGCCATCAGTGACGGGCGGGAGGTAACGTATTTT. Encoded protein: CAISDGREVTYF.

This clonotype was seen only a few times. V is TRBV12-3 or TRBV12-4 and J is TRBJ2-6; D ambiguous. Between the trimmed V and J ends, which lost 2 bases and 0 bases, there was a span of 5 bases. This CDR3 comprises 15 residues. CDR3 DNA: TGTGCCAGCAGTTTATTTAACTCTGGGGCCAACGTCCTGACTTTC. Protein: CASSLFNSGANVLTF.